This T cell receptor beta chain was recorded in a study of T cell responses to AZD1222 COVID-19 vaccine. Whole-study findings and limits: Two AZD1222 doses significantly raised spike-specific TCR breadth and depth over controls. Donors skewed white British and female; clonal diversity was possibly underestimated.

Sequenced by immunoSEQ multiplex PCR; TCRdb stores in-frame clones only, minus some. The sample has roughly 140,000 clones; about nine tenths are singletons. As regards this clone: The antigen is unknown.

Trimming took off 6 bases at V and 0 bases at J, with 17 bases between the two ends. The CDR3 runs to 17 residues. Germline V CDR1 and CDR2: SGHTA, FQGNSA. The chain joins TRBV7-2 to TRBJ2-2, with D uncertain. Sequencing was performed on peripheral blood, taken on day 0 of MenACWY control vaccination. This TCR derives from an adult in good health. The DNA of the CDR3 is TGTGCCAGCAGTCCAACCATTGGCAGATCGAACACCGGGGAGCTGTTTTTT. Protein sequence: CASSPTIGRSNTGELFF.